The clone carrying this T cell receptor beta chain was counted once. The data originate from a study of PD-L1 blockade in urothelial cancer. The overall study: Atezolizumab at 1,200 mg intravenously every 3 weeks was started by patients at some point between 2014 and 2016.

Profiled with immunoSEQ multiplex PCR; TCRdb holds only in-frame clones, not every one. The sample gives over 20,000 clones, approximately 86% of which show up once; approximately 30% is in the top ten. The CDR3 extends over 18 amino acids. With V trimmed by 3 bases and J by 0 bases, 8 bases remained unmatched. Germline V gene data show CDR1 as LNHDA and CDR2 as SQIVND (reference sequence). Specimen: PBMCs, collected around atezolizumab (anti-PD-L1) treatment. The clonotype was recovered from a man aged 55 to 70 with urothelial cancer. The chain couples TRBV19 to TRBJ1-4; 9 positions agree with TRBD1. The CDR3 is CASSIGTGNLATNEKLFF. Here the CDR3 DNA reads TGTGCCAGTAGTATTGGGACAGGGAACCTTGCAACTAATGAAAAACTGTTTTTT.